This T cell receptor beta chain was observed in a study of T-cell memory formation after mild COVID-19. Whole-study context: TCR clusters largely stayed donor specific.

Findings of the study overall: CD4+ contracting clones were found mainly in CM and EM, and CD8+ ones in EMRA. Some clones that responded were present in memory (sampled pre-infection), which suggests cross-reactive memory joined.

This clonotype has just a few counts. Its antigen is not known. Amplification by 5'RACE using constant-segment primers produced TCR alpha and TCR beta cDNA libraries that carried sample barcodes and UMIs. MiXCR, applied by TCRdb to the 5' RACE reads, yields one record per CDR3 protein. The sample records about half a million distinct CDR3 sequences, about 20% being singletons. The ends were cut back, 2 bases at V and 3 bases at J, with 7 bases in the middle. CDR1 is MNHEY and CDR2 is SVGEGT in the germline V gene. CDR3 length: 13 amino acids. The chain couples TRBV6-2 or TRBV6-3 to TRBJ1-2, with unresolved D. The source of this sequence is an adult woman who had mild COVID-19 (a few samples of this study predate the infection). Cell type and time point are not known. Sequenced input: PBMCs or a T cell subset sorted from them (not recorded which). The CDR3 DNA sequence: TGTGCCAGCAGTTACCGCGTGGACTATGGCTACACCTTC. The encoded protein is CASSYRVDYGYTF.